This T cell receptor beta chain was found in a study of CD8 T cells in Susac syndrome. Random hexamers served to reverse transcribe roughly 0.45 to 1 ug RNA. MiXCR, run by TCRdb on the immunoSEQ multiplex PCR reads, gives a single entry per CDR3 protein. The sample lists some 200,000 distinct CDR3 sequences, 85% to 95% occurring once. This CDR3 has 14 amino acids. J gave up 4 bases and V 7 bases, and 6 bases lay outside the gene matches. Per germline, CDR1 MNHEY and CDR2 SMNVEV (reference sequence). V and J are TRBV27 and TRBJ2-7; 11 bases match TRBD2. Material for sequencing was CD8+ T cells from PBMCs. This clonotype originated in a human donor with Susac syndrome. CDR3 amino acids: CASTGTSGPYEQYF. CDR3 sequence (DNA): TGTGCCAGCACCGGGACTAGCGGCCCATACGAGCAGTACTTC.